This T cell receptor beta chain was found in a study of beta chain features in type 1 diabetes. Points from the study as a whole: TCRB CDR3 length was moderately but significantly reduced in all four CD4+ subsets of Type 1 diabetes patients.

Each of the CD4+ naive, central memory, regulatory and stem cell-like memory populations was sorted via CD45RO/CCR7/CD25/CD127/CD95/CD27. Concerning this clone itself: Antigen unknown.

Since all of the isolated RNA was reverse transcribed, expressed TCRB transcripts were what got sequenced. Measured with immunoSEQ multiplex PCR; TCRdb has only the in-frame clones, and not every one. The sample gives some 500,000 clones, around 10% of which show up once; 0.045% to 0.05% is in the top ten. This CDR3 spans 18 amino acids. With 6 bases clipped from V and 5 bases from J, the junction kept 19 bases outside the gene matches. Germline CDR1 SGHRS, CDR2 YFSETQ. This chain links TRBV5-1 with TRBJ2-1; 8 bases are a match to TRBD2. The receptor was isolated from a young woman in good health. The specimen was naive CD4+ T cells from blood. The CDR3 loop is CASTVLGKSGSVDNEQFF. The DNA of the CDR3 is TGCGCCAGCACCGTCTTGGGGAAAAGCGGGAGTGTAGACAATGAGCAGTTCTTC.